A single sample is the source of the 14 T cell receptor beta chains below, sequenced in a study of shared clonotypes between healthy human individuals. Repertoires were generated with immunoSEQ multiplex PCR, while TCRdb's copy carries only in-frame clones and drops some. The sample shows roughly 1,100,000 clones, roughly 80% of them seen only once. The sequencing sample was made of memory CD4+ T cells sorted from blood. Subset meaning: CD45RA-negative fraction. Receptors originate from a man between 18 and 29 years old in good health.

The chain joins TRBV10-3 to TRBJ1-5; no definite D call. V was trimmed by 0 bases and J by 8 bases, leaving 8 bases between them. The CDR3 covers 13 residues. CDR1 and CDR2 (germline): ENHRY, SYGVKD. This CDR3 reads CAISESMGEPQHF. The DNA for the CDR3 is TGTGCCATCAGTGAGTCGATGGGTGAGCCCCAGCATTTT.

This clone turned up a few times. The chain is built from TRBV19 and TRBJ1-4, with a tentative D call TRBD1 (5 bases). V lost 1 base and J 7 bases, leaving 13 bases between the germline ends. Looked up from germline, CDR1 is LNHDA and CDR2 is SQIVND (reference sequence). The CDR3 is 15 residues long. The CDR3 region is CASSIGRGSGEKLFF. The CDR3 DNA sequence: TGTGCCAGTAGTATAGGTAGGGGAAGTGGTGAAAAACTGTTTTTT.

This clone was detected once. This same CDR3 is encoded by further DNA sequences in the sample. The chain is built from TRBV29-1 and TRBJ2-3; a weak D match, TRBD2 (6 bases). The CDR3 spans 14 residues. Trimming took 6 bases from V and 0 from J, leaving 13 bases between them. Germline loops: CDR1 SQVTM, CDR2 ANQGSEA. Written as DNA, the CDR3 is TGCAGCGTCCCGCGTGGGACTAGCACAGATACGCAGTATTTT. It specifies CSVPRGTSTDTQYF.

The chain uses TRBV5-1 and TRBJ1-3, with TRBD1 matching 7 bases. The CDR3 sequence is 16 residues long. The V gene end was trimmed by 1 base and the J gene end by 7 bases; junction bases not matched to a gene: 11. Germline CDR1 is SGHRS and CDR2 is YFSETQ. CDR3 nucleotides: TGCGCCAGCAGCTTGCCCGCGACAGGGCCCAGGAACACCATATATTTT. Encoded protein: CASSLPATGPRNTIYF.

The chain uses TRBV7-9 and TRBJ2-5, with 10 bases fitting TRBD2. From germline, CDR1 is SEHNR and CDR2 FQNEAQ (reference sequence). There are 14 residues in the CDR3. The V and J ends lost 2 bases and 5 bases, in that order; junction bases with no gene match: 2. The CDR3 bases are TGTGCCAGCAGCTTACTAGCGGGAGTGGAGACCCAGTACTTC. This codes for CASSLLAGVETQYF.

The J gene is TRBJ1-6, the V gene TRBV5-4; 9 positions agree with TRBD1. The CDR3 is made up of 14 amino acids. The junction had 4 bases not matched to a gene; V was cut back by 7 bases and J by 5 bases. CDR1 is SGHNT and CDR2 is YYREEE in the germline V gene (reference sequence). CDR3 sequence reads: CASGTGSHNSPLHF. In DNA, the CDR3 is TGTGCCAGCGGGACAGGGAGTCATAATTCACCCCTCCACTTT.

The rearrangement links TRBV5-1 to TRBJ2-2; 9 positions match TRBD1. Germline V gene lookup returns CDR1 SGHRS and CDR2 YFSETQ. The CDR3 covers 15 residues. J gave up 4 bases and V 4 bases, and 5 bases lay outside the gene matches. The DNA of the CDR3 is TGCGCCAGCAGCCCGGACAGGGGTGTCACCGGGGAGCTGTTTTTT. Translated: CASSPDRGVTGELFF.

The chain uses TRBV6-5 and TRBJ2-2, with D maybe TRBD2 (6 bases). The CDR3 contains 13 residues. The V end was cut by 8 bases, the J end by 1 base, with 8 bases between. Germline assignment: CDR1 MNHEY and CDR2 SVGAGI. CDR3 protein: CASYGRNTGELFF. The CDR3 DNA follows: TGTGCCAGCTACGGGAGGAACACCGGGGAGCTGTTTTTT.

J is TRBJ1-1 and V is TRBV5-1; D is ambiguous. The CDR3 length is 14 residues. Between the trimmed V and J ends, which lost 0 bases and 4 bases, there was a span of 10 bases. CDR1 is SGHRS and CDR2 is YFSETQ in the germline V gene. The CDR3: CASSLVGYGTEAFF. CDR3 sequence (DNA): TGCGCCAGCAGCTTGGTGGGGTATGGCACTGAAGCTTTCTTT. Full variable domain (remainder filled in from reference TRBV5-1 and TRBJ1-1): KAGVTQTPRYLIKTRGQQVTLSCSPISGHRSVSWYQQTPGQGLQFLFEYFSETQRNKGNFPGRFSGRQFSNSRSEMNVSTLELGDSALYLCASSLVGYGTEAFFGQGTRLTVV.

Notes on this clone: The same CDR3 can be traced to other DNA sequences in this sample. The chain has TRBV5-1 and TRBJ2-7, with 11 bases fitting TRBD2. The ends lost 4 bases at V and 2 bases at J; junction bases unmatched: 5. This CDR3 is built from 15 residues. Germline V gene lookup returns CDR1 SGHRS and CDR2 YFSETQ. CDR3: CASSLGLAETYEQYF. The CDR3, as DNA: TGCGCCAGCAGCCTGGGACTAGCGGAAACCTACGAGCAGTACTTC.

This chain connects TRBV6-5 to TRBJ2-6, with unresolved D. Germline-derived CDR1 and CDR2 are MNHEY and SVGAGI. V lost 2 bases, J lost 2 bases, and 7 bases lay in between. This CDR3 region has 15 residues. The CDR3 nucleotides are TGTGCCAGCAGTTACGGAAACCCTGGGGCCAACGTCCTGACTTTC. Translating it yields CASSYGNPGANVLTF.

In its sample, this clone was seen many times. This CDR3 is also generated by other DNA sequences in the sample. This sequence joins TRBV7-3 and TRBJ2-5; tentatively, D is TRBD2 (5 bases). V lost 3 bases, J lost 5 bases, and 10 bases lay in between. This CDR3 is 13 amino acids long. Germline-derived CDR1 and CDR2 are SGHTA and FQGTGA. The chain's CDR3 is CASSFGPGETQYF. The CDR3 region has the DNA TGTGCCAGCAGCTTCGGTCCGGGGGAGACCCAGTACTTC.

This clone was observed a few times. The J gene is TRBJ1-1, the V gene TRBV15, with D unresolved. The CDR3 consists of 14 residues. Trimming shortened V by 1 base and J by 0 bases, and 6 bases separated the two germline ends. Germline V gives CDR1 LNHNV, CDR2 YYDKDF (reference sequence). CDR3 sequence: CATSRGWMNTEAFF. The CDR3, as DNA: TGTGCCACCAGCAGAGGTTGGATGAACACTGAAGCTTTCTTT.

The V gene is TRBV9, the J gene TRBJ2-5, with 8 bases fitting TRBD2. Germline assignment: CDR1 SGDLS and CDR2 YYNGEE. CDR3 length: 14 amino acids. After removal of 3 bases from V and 1 base from J, the junction contained 2 bases not matched to a gene. The CDR3 sequence: CASSAGLAQETQYF. In nucleotides, the CDR3 is TGTGCCAGCAGCGCCGGACTAGCCCAAGAGACCCAGTACTTC.